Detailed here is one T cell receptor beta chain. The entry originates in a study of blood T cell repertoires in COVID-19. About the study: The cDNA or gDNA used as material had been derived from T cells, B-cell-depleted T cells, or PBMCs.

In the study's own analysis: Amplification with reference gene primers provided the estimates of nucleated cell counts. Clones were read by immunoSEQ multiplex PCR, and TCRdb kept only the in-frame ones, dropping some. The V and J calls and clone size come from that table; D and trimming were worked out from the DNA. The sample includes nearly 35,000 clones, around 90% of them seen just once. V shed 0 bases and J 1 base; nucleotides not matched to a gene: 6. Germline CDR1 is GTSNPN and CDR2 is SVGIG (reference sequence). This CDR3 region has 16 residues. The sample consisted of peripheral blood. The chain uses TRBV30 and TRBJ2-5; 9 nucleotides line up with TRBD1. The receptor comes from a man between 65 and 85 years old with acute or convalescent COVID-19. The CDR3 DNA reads TGTGCCTGGAGTGTAGGGACAGGGACCCTCCAAGAGACCCAGTACTTC. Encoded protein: CAWSVGTGTLQETQYF.